This section outlines one T cell receptor beta chain sequence together with its context. Its target is unknown. Using its own MiXCR run on the 5' RACE reads, TCRdb lists one record per CDR3 protein. The repertoire consists of 30,000 to 40,000 distinct CDR3 sequences, with about a quarter occurring once and the leading ten covering around 3.9%. General study results and limits: Tumor memory CD4+ T cell TCR gene usage clustered with blood and lymph node memory CD4+ cells and lymph node naive CD4+ cells. Tumor Tregs overlapped most with tumor, then blood, naive CD4+ cells.

CD25-based Treg depletion was applied to purified naive CD4+ T cells. Germline CDR1 is DFQATT and CDR2 is SNEGSKA (reference sequence). The CDR3 has 16 residues. Between the trimmed V and J ends, which lost 1 base and 3 bases, there was a span of 17 bases. The rearrangement links TRBV20-1 to TRBJ2-3; TRBD2 is a possible D gene (6 bases). This sequence was found in a female donor with breast cancer. What was sequenced was naive CD4+ T cells sorted from a lymph node. Subset of the sample: naive CD4+ T cells, CD4+CD45RA+CD25-. The DNA of the CDR3 is TGCAGTGCTAGAGTAGCGAGCGGAGGGGCAACAGATACGCAGTATTTT. Residues: CSARVASGGATDTQYF.